A single sample gave rise to the 16 T cell receptor beta chains below, sequenced in a study of CD8+ T cells in alopecia areata. Treatment denoted: oral pan-JAK inhibitor, 5-10 mg twice daily. Extracted RNA was reverse transcribed, and the resulting cDNA served as sequencing template. The repertoire was sequenced with immunoSEQ multiplex PCR; TCRdb's copy has only in-frame clones and lacks some. The table has approximately 280,000 clones, 58% seen once; the top ten hold about 1.7%. The starting material was CD4+ T cells sorted from blood, obtained at week 24, from a patient treated with tofacitinib. Receptors were obtained from a human donor with alopecia areata.

This chain uses TRBV5-4 with TRBJ2-3; TRBD2 matches 11 bases. Trimming took 2 bases from V and 2 from J; bases not matched to a gene: 4. The CDR3 is 16 residues long. CDR1 and CDR2 (germline): SGHNT, YYREEE (reference sequence). CDR3 in amino acids: CASSFPSGGPTDTQYF. Here the CDR3 DNA reads TGTGCCAGCAGCTTCCCTAGCGGGGGGCCCACAGATACGCAGTATTTT. The whole variable domain, remainder taken from reference TRBV5-4 and TRBJ2-3, is ETGVTQSPTHLIKTRGQQVTLRCSSQSGHNTVSWYQQALGQGPQFIFQYYREEENGRGNFPPRFSGLQFPNYSSELNVNALELDDSALYLCASSFPSGGPTDTQYFGPGTRLTVL.

This clone was recorded a few times. This chain connects TRBV4-2 to TRBJ2-7, with 9 bases matching TRBD2. Germline V gene sequence: CDR1 LGHNA, CDR2 YNFKEQ. CDR3 size: 14 residues. V trimming: 4 bases; J trimming: 4 bases; junction bases outside the gene matches: 5. The CDR3 DNA sequence: TGTGCCAGCAGCCCCAGCGGGGGGATGTACGAGCAGTACTTC. As protein: CASSPSGGMYEQYF.

This clone came up a few times. The genes are TRBV7-2 and TRBJ2-5, with D possibly matching TRBD1 (6 bases). This CDR3 has 15 amino acids. CDR1 SGHTA and CDR2 FQGNSA come from the germline V gene. V lost 2 bases and J lost 4, with 14 bases in between. This chain's CDR3 is CASSLQTSRGETQYF. As DNA, the CDR3 is TGTGCCAGCAGCTTACAGACTTCCAGGGGAGAGACCCAGTACTTC. Using reference TRBV7-2 and TRBJ2-5 for the parts outside the CDR3, the full variable domain is GAGVSQSPSNKVTEKGKDVELRCDPISGHTALYWYRQSLGQGLEFLIYFQGNSAPDKSGLPSDRFSAERTGGSVSTLTIQRTQQEDSAVYLCASSLQTSRGETQYFGPGTRLLVL.

The chain employs TRBV20-1 and TRBJ2-5; no clear D. The CDR3 runs 11 residues. Trimming pared 4 bases from V and 5 bases from J, leaving 8 bases between. In germline, CDR1 is DFQATT, CDR2 SNEGSKA (reference sequence). CDR3 sequence (DNA): TGCAGTGCTACACTAAGGGAGACCCAGTACTTC. This sequence encodes CSATLRETQYF.

This clone was seen a few times. As DNA, the CDR3 is TGTGCCAGCAGCTTCCAGAGGGACTCAAATTCACCCCTCCACTTT. Translation gives CASSFQRDSNSPLHF. The chain carries TRBV7-2 and TRBJ1-6; TRBD1 is a possible D gene (5 bases). The CDR3 runs to 15 residues. With 3 bases removed from V and 7 bases from J, the gap between germline ends came to 13 bases. The V gene's germline CDR1 is SGHTA and CDR2 FQGNSA.

The V gene is TRBV2, the J gene TRBJ1-1, with D tentatively TRBD1 (5 bases). The length of the CDR3 is 12 residues. The V gene's germline CDR1 is SNHLY and CDR2 FYNNEI. V was clipped by 8 bases and J by 7 bases, with 14 bases between them. The CDR3 reads CASVSGFGEAFF. CDR3 DNA: TGTGCCAGCGTTTCAGGGTTTGGTGAAGCTTTCTTT.

V gene TRBV30 combines with J gene TRBJ2-7; 11 nucleotides align to TRBD2. CDR3 length equals 15 residues. V lost 1 base, J lost 3 bases, and 5 bases stayed unmatched. Germline CDR1 and CDR2: GTSNPN and SVGIG (reference sequence). CDR3 in DNA: TGTGCCTGGAGTGAGACTAGCGGGAATTTCTACGAGCAGTACTTC. This codes for CAWSETSGNFYEQYF.

This chain joins TRBV11-1 and TRBJ1-1; D gene unclear. The V end was cut by 1 base, the J end by 11 bases, with 11 bases between. Germline V gene data show CDR1 as SGHAT and CDR2 as FQDESV (reference sequence). The CDR3 runs to 12 residues. In DNA form, the CDR3 reads TGTGCCAGCAGCTTAGATAGAAACGGGGCTTTCTTT. Residues: CASSLDRNGAFF.

The chain's CDR3 is CASSPGPGGNTEAFF. CDR3 sequence (DNA): TGCGCCAGCAGCCCGGGCCCAGGGGGGAACACTGAAGCTTTCTTT. V gene TRBV4-1 combines with J gene TRBJ1-1; 7 bases are shared with TRBD1. The CDR3 totals 15 residues. V lost 4 bases to trimming and J lost 1 base; unmatched junction nucleotides: 6. The germline V gene encodes CDR1 MGHRA and CDR2 YSYEKL.

The rearrangement joins TRBV30 to TRBJ1-6; unclear D gene. The length of the CDR3 is 15 residues. Trimming left V 0 bases short and J 0 bases short, with 6 bases between. Germline CDR1 is GTSNPN and CDR2 is SVGIG (reference sequence). CDR3 sequence reads: CAWSVELSYNSPLHF. DNA for the CDR3: TGTGCCTGGAGTGTCGAGCTCTCCTATAATTCACCCCTCCACTTT. The full variable domain, completed using reference TRBV30 and TRBJ1-6, is SQTIHQWPATLVQPVGSPLSLECTVEGTSNPNLYWYRQAAGRGLQLLFYSVGIGQISSEVPQNLSASRPQDRQFILSSKKLLLSDSGFYLCAWSVELSYNSPLHFGNGTRLTVT.

The V call is TRBV28, the J call TRBJ2-2; D gene ambiguous. Between the trimmed V and J ends, which lost 5 bases and 3 bases, there was a span of 7 bases. Germline V gene data show CDR1 as MDHEN and CDR2 as SYDVKM. The CDR3 sequence is 13 residues long. Here the CDR3 reads CASSPGDTGELFF. The DNA for the CDR3 is TGTGCCAGCAGTCCCGGAGACACCGGGGAGCTGTTTTTT.

The sample holds a few counts of this clone. This chain links TRBV20-1 with TRBJ2-3; D is unresolved. The germline V gene has CDR1 DFQATT and CDR2 SNEGSKA (reference sequence). Trimming removed 0 bases from V and 7 bases from J, with 5 bases in between. This CDR3 has 11 residues. The CDR3 DNA reads TGCAGTGCTAGAGATGGCCATACGCAGTATTTT. It yields the protein CSARDGHTQYF.

This chain joins TRBV30 and TRBJ2-1; 12 nucleotides match TRBD2. The CDR3 extends over 16 amino acids. V lost 4 bases and J lost 10; bases outside the gene matches: 14. Germline V lookup: CDR1 GTSNPN, CDR2 SVGIG (reference sequence). CDR3 nucleotide sequence: TGTGCCTGGAACGGTCTAGCGGGGGGGCACGGTTTAGAGCAGTTCTTC. Translated, it gives CAWNGLAGGHGLEQFF. Full variable domain (remainder filled in from reference TRBV30 and TRBJ2-1): SQTIHQWPATLVQPVGSPLSLECTVEGTSNPNLYWYRQAAGRGLQLLFYSVGIGQISSEVPQNLSASRPQDRQFILSSKKLLLSDSGFYLCAWNGLAGGHGLEQFFGPGTRLTVL.

The genes are TRBV5-1 and TRBJ1-3, with D unresolved. The CDR3 extends over 16 amino acids. V was trimmed by 0 bases and J by 3 bases, leaving 13 bases between them. Germline V lookup: CDR1 SGHRS, CDR2 YFSETQ. In DNA form, the CDR3 reads TGCGCCAGCAGCTTGGGGACCGGTGTGAGTGGAAACACCATATATTTT. Translated: CASSLGTGVSGNTIYF.

The chain links TRBV29-1 to TRBJ2-7; D is unresolved. Germline lookup yields CDR1 SQVTM and CDR2 ANQGSEA. V lost 7 bases, J lost 2 bases, and 9 bases lay in between. The CDR3 has 11 residues. Here the CDR3 DNA reads TGCAGCGCCTCACTCACCTACGAGCAGTACTTC. This translates into CSASLTYEQYF.

The chain employs TRBV4-1 and TRBJ1-1; perhaps TRBD1 as D (5 bases). The CDR3 runs to 15 residues. Per germline, CDR1 MGHRA and CDR2 YSYEKL. Trimming stripped 4 bases from V and 11 bases from J, with 23 bases between. The CDR3 loop reads CASSPFGQGVGRAFF. The CDR3 bases are TGCGCCAGCAGCCCCTTCGGGCAGGGTGTGGGTCGGGCTTTCTTT.